Listed below are T cell receptor beta chains from one sample, sequenced in a study of T cells in Graves' hyperthyroidism and ophthalmopathy. From the multiplex PCR reads, TCRdb called clonotypes with MiXCR, one entry per CDR3 protein. The sample shows 750,000 to 900,000 distinct CDR3 sequences, 38% of them seen only once. The specimen was blood. The receptors stem from a man younger than 35 with Graves' hyperthyroidism. The CDR3 runs from the conserved cysteine through the conserved F or W. The order of the fields is V gene, J gene, clone size, D gene, CDR3 protein, CDR3 DNA. The D gene is left open where the match is weak. Where a row states a size, it is once, few, many or the class of an expanded clone; other rows omit it.

V: TRBV2; J: TRBJ1-6; size: few; D: TRBD1; CDR3: CASSQGTGGSPLHF; DNA: TGTGCCAGCAGCCAAGGGACAGGGGGTTCACCCCTCCACTTT
V: TRBV29-1; J: TRBJ2-2; size: few; D: TRBD2; CDR3: CSVEDPGLAGINTGELFF; DNA: TGCAGCGTTGAAGACCCCGGACTAGCGGGGATTAACACCGGGGAGCTGTTTTTT
V: TRBV6-6; J: TRBJ1-2; size: few; D: NA; CDR3: CASSGTLNYGYTF; DNA: TGTGCCAGCAGTGGGACTCTTAACTATGGCTACACCTTC
V: TRBV7-9; J: TRBJ1-6; size: NA; D: NA; CDR3: CASSSLEHVNSPLHF; DNA: TGTGCCAGCAGCTCCCTCGAGCATGTTAATTCACCCCTCCACTTT
V: TRBV20-1; J: TRBJ2-7; size: NA; D: NA; CDR3: CSARKGYSYEQYF; DNA: TGCAGTGCTAGAAAGGGGTACTCCTACGAGCAGTACTTC
V: TRBV7-2; J: TRBJ1-4; size: few; D: NA; CDR3: CASSPRGYGEKLFF; DNA: TGTGCCAGCAGCCCCCGGGGGTATGGGGAAAAACTGTTTTTT
V: TRBV19; J: TRBJ2-7; size: NA; D: TRBD1; CDR3: CASSPTPGTGGYEQYF; DNA: TGTGCCAGTAGTCCAACTCCCGGGACAGGGGGATACGAGCAGTACTTC
V: TRBV7-9; J: TRBJ1-1; size: NA; D: NA; CDR3: CASSLLSGGVSNF; DNA: TGTGCCAGCAGCTTACTGAGTGGGGGGGTGAGCAACTTT
V: TRBV5-1; J: TRBJ2-7; size: once; D: NA; CDR3: CASSQVTGDGNEQYF; DNA: TGCGCCAGCAGCCAAGTGACGGGAGACGGGAACGAGCAGTACTTC
V: TRBV9; J: TRBJ1-1; size: NA; D: NA; CDR3: CAGESDRLNTEAFF; DNA: TGTGCCGGAGAAAGCGACAGACTGAACACTGAAGCTTTCTTT
V: TRBV4-3; J: TRBJ1-4; size: NA; D: NA; CDR3: CASSQDPGSREKLFF; DNA: TGCGCCAGCAGCCAAGATCCCGGGTCTAGGGAAAAACTGTTTTTT
V: TRBV12-3/TRBV12-4; J: TRBJ1-6; size: few; D: NA; CDR3: CASSSADRPNSPLHF; DNA: TGTGCCAGCAGTTCGGCTGACAGGCCTAATTCACCCCTCCACTTT
V: TRBV10-3; J: TRBJ1-6; size: NA; D: TRBD1; CDR3: CATGTGRDSPLHF; DNA: TGTGCCACTGGGACAGGGAGGGATTCACCCCTCCACTTT
V: TRBV12-3/TRBV12-4; J: TRBJ2-5; size: NA; D: TRBD1; CDR3: CASSFRDREKTQYF; DNA: TGTGCCAGCAGTTTTAGGGACAGGGAAAAGACCCAGTACTTC
V: TRBV4-1; J: TRBJ2-7; size: few; D: NA; CDR3: CASSQNLREQYF; DNA: TGCGCCAGCAGCCAAAATCTACGAGAGCAGTACTTC
V: TRBV2; J: TRBJ2-7; size: NA; D: NA; CDR3: CASRHARDWSYEQYF; DNA: TGTGCCAGCAGACACGCCAGGGATTGGTCCTACGAGCAGTACTTC